The rows below give T cell receptor beta chains drawn from one sample of a study of T cell changes during pregnancy in multiple sclerosis. TCRdb's copy holds only in-frame clones and misses some; the assay was immunoSEQ multiplex PCR. The data contain nearly 110,000 clones, around 92% of them seen just once; the ten biggest clones take up 0.78%. This material consisted of peripheral blood, taken in the third trimester of pregnancy. These receptors were collected from a female donor in good health, enrolled as a control in a pregnancy study. CDR3s include the opening cysteine and the closing phenylalanine or tryptophan. The D gene is left open where the match is weak. Expanded clones are given a class, and other clones once, few, many or no size at all.

d_call j_call v_call clone_size cdr3_nt cdr3_aa
TRBD1 TRBJ1-1 TRBV27 once TGTGCCAGCTTTCGGACAGGGGGCGCGGATCGTGAAGCTTTCTTT CASFRTGGADREAFF
NA TRBJ2-1 TRBV7-3 NA TGTGCCAGCAGCTTAGACCGGGATCATAATGAGCAGTTCTTC CASSLDRDHNEQFF
NA TRBJ2-7 TRBV6-5 NA TGTGCCAGCAGTCCCCGGGACACTGGATCTTCGGGGCAGTACTTC CASSPRDTGSSGQYF
NA TRBJ2-2 TRBV2 NA TGTGCCAGCAGTGAATGGAGGGGACAGATTAACACCGGGGAGCTGTTTTTT CASSEWRGQINTGELFF
TRBD1 TRBJ2-3 TRBV7-2 NA TGTGCCAGCAGCACAGGGACAGGGGGCCCAGATACGCAGTATTTT CASSTGTGGPDTQYF
TRBD1 TRBJ1-1 TRBV19 NA TGTGCCAGTGAGGGACAGGGGAACACTGAAGCTTTCTTT CASEGQGNTEAFF
NA TRBJ1-2 TRBV9 NA TGTGCCAGCAGCGTAATTGGCAGGGAGGGGTATGGCTACACCTTC CASSVIGREGYGYTF
TRBD1 TRBJ1-4 TRBV6-5 once TGTGCCAGCAGTTCCGGGACAGGGTTCGAAAAACTGTTTTTT CASSSGTGFEKLFF
TRBD1 TRBJ1-1 TRBV6-6 NA TGTGCCAGCAGTTACCAGAGGACAGGGAGAAACACTGAAGCTTTCTTT CASSYQRTGRNTEAFF
NA TRBJ1-1 TRBV7-9 NA TGTGCCAGCAGCGCCGACACCCGGGAGCAGCTTGTCTTT CASSADTREQLVF
NA TRBJ1-6 TRBV7-9 NA TGTGCCAGCAGCTTAGCGCTCACTAAAAACTCCTATAATTCACCCCTCCACTTT CASSLALTKNSYNSPLHF
NA TRBJ1-3 TRBV7-8 NA TGTGCCAGCAGCTCATCCGGGAGGGCGGGAAACACCATATATTTT CASSSSGRAGNTIYF
TRBD1 TRBJ2-7 TRBV5-5 few TGTGCCAGCAGCGGTGGACAGGGATCCTACGAGCAGTACTTC CASSGGQGSYEQYF
NA TRBJ2-1 TRBV30 NA TGTGCCTGGAGTAGGGGAAGGGGCCGTTACAATGAGCAGTTCTTC CAWSRGRGRYNEQFF
NA TRBJ1-2 TRBV2 few TGTGCCAGCAGTCAAATGGGTCGACAGGCGAATGACGGCTACACCTTC CASSQMGRQANDGYTF
TRBD1 TRBJ1-2 TRBV25-1 NA TGTGCCAGCACCGAGGGACAGGGGGCGGTTGGCTACACCTTC CASTEGQGAVGYTF
NA TRBJ1-6 TRBV4-1 NA TGCGCCAGCAGCGTTCCCAGAGAGGGATACTATAATTCACCCCTCCACTTT CASSVPREGYYNSPLHF
NA TRBJ2-1 TRBV9 once TGTGCCAGCAGCGTAGCTGCGAACAATGAGCAGTTCTTC CASSVAANNEQFF
TRBD2 TRBJ2-3 TRBV4-3 NA TGCGCCAGCAGCCAAGAGTTTAGCGGGATCACAGATACGCAGTATTTT CASSQEFSGITDTQYF
TRBD2 TRBJ2-5 TRBV9 NA TGTGCCAGCAGCGTAGTCGGCGGGGGTTTAGAGACCCAGTACTTC CASSVVGGGLETQYF
NA TRBJ1-2 TRBV5-4 NA TGTGCCAGCAGCTTGGGTCAGGGCGGGGAATTCTCCTATGGCTACACCTTC CASSLGQGGEFSYGYTF
NA TRBJ1-5 TRBV4-2 NA TGTGCCAGCAGCCAAGTTCCGGGGGGCAATCAGCCCCAGCATTTT CASSQVPGGNQPQHF
NA TRBJ1-2 TRBV30 NA TGTGCCTGGAGTGTAAAGTCGCGGTCTCGAGGCTACACCTTC CAWSVKSRSRGYTF
TRBD2 TRBJ2-7 TRBV7-2 NA TGTGCCAGCAGCTTAGTTAGTATCAGCGGGGCCGGATCCTACGAGCAGTACTTC CASSLVSISGAGSYEQYF
TRBD2 TRBJ2-2 TRBV4-2 NA TGTGCCAGCAGCCGGGGATGGGAGGGAGCCGGGGAGCTGTTTTTT CASSRGWEGAGELFF
TRBD1 TRBJ1-1 TRBV6-5 NA TGTGCCAGCAGTTTTTCTACAGGGGTTGCCACTGAAGCTTTCTTT CASSFSTGVATEAFF
TRBD1 TRBJ2-7 TRBV10-3 NA TGTGCCATCAGTGAGGGACAGGTACTCTACGAGCAGTACTTC CAISEGQVLYEQYF
NA TRBJ1-1 TRBV5-4 few TGTGCCAGCAGCATCGTAGGACAGAACACTGAAGCTTTCTTT CASSIVGQNTEAFF
NA TRBJ1-2 TRBV5-5 NA TGTGCCAGCAGCCGGGGTTACGGGAGGGGACCGATTTATGGCTACACCTTC CASSRGYGRGPIYGYTF
NA TRBJ1-2 TRBV19 NA TGTGCCAGTAGGGTCCCAGGGACAAACTATGGCTACACCTTC CASRVPGTNYGYTF
NA TRBJ1-2 TRBV19 NA TGTGCCAGTAGTATCGGGGTAAACAGGGTAGCTAACTATGGCTACACCTTC CASSIGVNRVANYGYTF
NA TRBJ1-5 TRBV19 NA TGTGCCAGTAGTAATCAGGGGTTCGATCAGCCCCAGCATTTT CASSNQGFDQPQHF
NA TRBJ1-5 TRBV6-1 once TGTGCCAGTAAGGGGGGGGGCAATCAGCCCCAGCATTTT CASKGGGNQPQHF
TRBD2 TRBJ2-3 TRBV7-2 NA TGTGCCAGCAGCTTAGCTACGGGGGGGCTCACAGATACGCAGTATTTT CASSLATGGLTDTQYF
TRBD1 TRBJ1-1 TRBV9 NA TGTGCCAGCAGCGTAGGGACAGGGGTGGCGAACACTGAAGCTTTCTTT CASSVGTGVANTEAFF
NA TRBJ1-5 TRBV7-2 NA TGTGCCAGCAGCTTAGTATCTCAGAGCAATCAGCCCCAGCATTTT CASSLVSQSNQPQHF
NA TRBJ1-2 TRBV5-4 NA TGTGCCAGCAGCTTGGGGGGGCTCGACTATGGCTACACCTTC CASSLGGLDYGYTF
NA TRBJ1-2 TRBV7-2 NA TGTGCCAGCAGCCCCGCATCGGTTAACTATGGCTACACCTTC CASSPASVNYGYTF
TRBD2 TRBJ2-7 TRBV30 NA TGTGCCTGGAGGTCGGGTAGTAGCGGGGCCTACGAGCAGTACTTC CAWRSGSSGAYEQYF
NA TRBJ2-7 TRBV5-8 NA TGTGCCAGCTTATCCCGGAGCTCCTACGAGCAGTACTTC CASLSRSSYEQYF
NA TRBJ1-2 TRBV10-2 NA TGCGCCAGCAGTGAGACGAAACAGGTGGGCTACACCTTC CASSETKQVGYTF
NA TRBJ1-2 TRBV6-5 NA TGTGCCAGCAGTTCAGGACAGAGGGGCTACACCTTC CASSSGQRGYTF
NA TRBJ2-2 TRBV13 NA TGTGCCAGCAGCCCTCCGGGACTTTCAGCGGTCGGGGAGCTGTTTTTT CASSPPGLSAVGELFF
NA TRBJ1-2 TRBV19 NA TGTGCCAGTAGTATCAATGCGAACTGGGGCAGAAGCAGATTTGGGGCTTACTATGGCTACACCTTC CASSINANWGRSRFGAYYGYTF
NA TRBJ2-5 TRBV5-4 NA TGTGCCAGCAGCTTGGAGGCGGGGCGGGAGACCCAGTACTTC CASSLEAGRETQYF